Included here is one T cell receptor (beta chain) sequence, with context. This sample was taken from a study of CD8 T cells in Susac syndrome. The V gene's germline CDR1 is GTSNPN and CDR2 SVGIG (reference sequence). The CDR3 loop spans 15 amino acids. V shed 3 bases, J shed 0 bases, and the junction held 7 bases outside the gene matches. Sequencing of TCR beta was performed on blood CD8+ T cells and on blood CD4+ T cells. The patients serving as multiple sclerosis controls were treatment-naive. They had stable or active relapsing-remitting disease and fulfilled revised McDonald criteria. Negative magnetic isolation gave CD8+ and CD4+ cells; FACS enriched CD8+ TEMRA. Random hexamers were used to reverse transcribe roughly 0.45 to 1 ug of RNA. By means of immunoSEQ multiplex PCR, TCR beta CDR3 spanning 54 Vbeta and 13 Jbeta underwent amplification. TCRdb re-derived calls from the immunoSEQ multiplex PCR reads in MiXCR, one entry per CDR3 protein. This table has about 250,000 distinct CDR3 sequences, around 95% appearing once.

The chain carries TRBV30 and TRBJ2-5; 7 nucleotides align to TRBD1. The TCR was taken from a human donor with multiple sclerosis. Sequenced: CD4+ T cells from PBMCs. The CDR3 here is CAWRLKGANQETQYF. CDR3 DNA: TGTGCCTGGAGGCTCAAGGGGGCGAACCAAGAGACCCAGTACTTC.